This TCR beta chain came from a study of cytomegalovirus exposure and HLA in healthy donors. Study information: Clustering assigned 70% to 90% of the approximately 400 genotyped donors to the Caucasian-associated ancestry cluster.

Germline V lookup: CDR1 SGHTA, CDR2 FQGNSA. Trimming at V came to 6 bases and at J to 8 bases, leaving 8 bases not matched to a gene. This CDR3 region has 14 residues. With regard to this clone: The antigen remains undetermined.

Study-wide points: Per a later analysis, about 17,000 TCR beta sequences showed association with HLA alleles at 0.05 false discovery rate. Rare TCR sequences dominated, though some public TCRs recurred in many donors.

Primers included in the PCR were 60 Vbeta and 13 Jbeta primers. Libraries were prepared by immunoSEQ multiplex PCR; TCRdb keeps only in-frame clonotypes and omits some of them. The table lists under 120,000 clones, 79% of them singletons. Sample: PBMCs. V gene TRBV7-2 combines with J gene TRBJ2-1, with 9 nucleotides matching TRBD2. This receptor was identified in a woman aged 35 to 49 in good health and CMV-seronegative. This CDR3 is CASSPHSGGDEQFF. CDR3 bases: TGTGCCAGCAGTCCTCATAGCGGGGGAGATGAGCAGTTCTTC.